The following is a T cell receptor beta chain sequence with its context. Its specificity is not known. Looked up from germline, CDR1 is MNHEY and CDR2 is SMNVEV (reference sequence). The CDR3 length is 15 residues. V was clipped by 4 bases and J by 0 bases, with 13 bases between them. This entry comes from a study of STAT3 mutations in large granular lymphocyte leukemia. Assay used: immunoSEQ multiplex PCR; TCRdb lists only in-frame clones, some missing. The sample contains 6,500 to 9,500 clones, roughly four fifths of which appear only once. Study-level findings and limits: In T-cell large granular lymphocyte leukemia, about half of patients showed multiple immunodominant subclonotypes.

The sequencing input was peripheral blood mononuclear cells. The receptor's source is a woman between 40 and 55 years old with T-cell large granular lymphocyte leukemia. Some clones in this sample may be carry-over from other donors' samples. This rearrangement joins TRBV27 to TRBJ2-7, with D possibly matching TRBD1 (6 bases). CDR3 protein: CASSSPLRGSYEQYF. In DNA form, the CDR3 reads TGTGCCAGCAGTTCTCCCCTCAGGGGCTCCTACGAGCAGTACTTC.